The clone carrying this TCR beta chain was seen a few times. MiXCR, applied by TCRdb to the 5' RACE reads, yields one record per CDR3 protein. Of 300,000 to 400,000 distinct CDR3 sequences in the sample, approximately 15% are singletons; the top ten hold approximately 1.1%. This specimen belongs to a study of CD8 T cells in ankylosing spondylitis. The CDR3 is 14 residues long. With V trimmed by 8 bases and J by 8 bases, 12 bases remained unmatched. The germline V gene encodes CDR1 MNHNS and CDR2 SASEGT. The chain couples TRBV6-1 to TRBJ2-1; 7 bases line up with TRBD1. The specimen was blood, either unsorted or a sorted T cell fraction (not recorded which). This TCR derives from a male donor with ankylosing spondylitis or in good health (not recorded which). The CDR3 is CASGWRRGFDEQFF. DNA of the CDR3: TGTGCCAGCGGGTGGCGCAGGGGGTTCGATGAGCAGTTCTTC.